The entry below describes one T cell receptor beta chain. V lost 8 bases, J lost 4 bases, and 7 bases stayed unmatched. The CDR3 extends over 13 amino acids. Per the germline V gene, CDR1 is SEHNR and CDR2 is FQNEAQ (reference sequence). The sample is drawn from a study of shared clonotypes between healthy human individuals. Profiled with immunoSEQ multiplex PCR; TCRdb holds only in-frame clones, not every one. Here the sample spans some 980,000 clones, less than 85% being singletons. This receptor was taken from a man in his late teens or twenties in good health. This chain uses TRBV7-9 with TRBJ2-5; 7 bases fit TRBD2. The sample taken for sequencing was memory CD4+ T cells sorted from blood. Documented subset: CD45RA-negative fraction. This chain's CDR3 is CASGKTSPETQYF. CDR3 bases: TGTGCCAGCGGAAAGACTAGCCCAGAGACCCAGTACTTC.